One sample yielded the 24 T cell receptor beta chains listed below, sequenced in a study of T cells in localized non-small cell lung cancer. Using immunoSEQ multiplex PCR, the repertoire was profiled, and TCRdb retains in-frame clones only, with some absent. The data show some 53,000 clones, about nine tenths seen once. The input for sequencing was peripheral blood, taken before any cancer treatment. The receptor set was obtained from a male donor aged 60 or over with stage III squamous cell lung carcinoma.

The J gene is TRBJ2-3, the V gene TRBV9; D gene unclear. The CDR3 consists of 12 residues. Germline CDR1 is SGDLS and CDR2 is YYNGEE. The ends were cut back, 0 bases at V and 4 bases at J, with 3 bases in the middle. The CDR3: CASSVVADTQYF. The CDR3, as DNA: TGTGCCAGCAGCGTAGTAGCAGATACGCAGTATTTT.

CDR3 loop: CASSIPRGRGYGYTF. The CDR3 DNA reads as TGTGCCAGTAGTATCCCCAGGGGGCGCGGATATGGCTACACCTTC. The rearrangement uses TRBV19 and TRBJ1-2, with TRBD1 matching 8 bases. This CDR3 is 15 amino acids long. J lost 5 bases, V lost 3 bases, and 8 bases had no gene match. CDR1 and CDR2 from the germline V gene are LNHDA and SQIVND (reference sequence).

The CDR3 spells CASRETVSYEQYF. In nucleotides, the CDR3 is TGTGCCAGCAGGGAGACAGTCTCCTACGAGCAGTACTTC. This chain uses TRBV6-1 with TRBJ2-7, with D possibly matching TRBD1 (5 bases). The CDR3 sequence is 13 residues long. Trimming stripped 6 bases from V and 0 bases from J, with 9 bases between. The V gene's germline CDR1 is MNHNS and CDR2 SASEGT.

This chain connects TRBV19 to TRBJ2-2; unclear D gene. This CDR3 spans 13 amino acids. Trimming stripped 7 bases from V and 2 bases from J, with 8 bases between. Germline V gene data show CDR1 as LNHDA and CDR2 as SQIVND (reference sequence). DNA of the CDR3: TGTGCCAGTATGGTAGACAACACCGGGGAGCTGTTTTTT. This sequence encodes CASMVDNTGELFF.

The rearrangement links TRBV11-2 to TRBJ2-5; D is perhaps TRBD1 (6 bases). Germline CDR1 reads SGHAT; CDR2 reads FQNNGV. The V end was cut by 3 bases, the J end by 1 base, with 9 bases between. This CDR3 has 14 amino acids. The CDR3 loop reads CASSFGQSQETQYF. CDR3 sequence (DNA): TGTGCCAGCAGCTTCGGACAGAGCCAAGAGACCCAGTACTTC.

The chain recombines TRBV29-1 with TRBJ1-2, with 7 bases identical to TRBD1. Germline-derived CDR1 and CDR2 are SQVTM and ANQGSEA. The junction had 5 bases not matched to a gene; V was cut back by 6 bases and J by 4 bases. The CDR3 length is 12 residues. The CDR3 DNA is TGCAGCGTGGCGACAGGGCCCTATGGCTACACCTTC. Its translation: CSVATGPYGYTF.

This chain joins TRBV5-1 and TRBJ2-7, with D possibly being TRBD1 or TRBD2 (6 bases each). CDR3 size: 15 residues. Trimming removed 3 bases at V and 3 bases at J, with 16 bases between. Germline V gene data show CDR1 as SGHRS and CDR2 as YFSETQ. CDR3 bases: TGCGCCAGCAGCTGGGGGGTGGGACATAACTACGAGCAGTACTTC. This sequence encodes CASSWGVGHNYEQYF.

This sequence joins TRBV7-9 and TRBJ1-6, with 10 bases that match TRBD1. Germline V lookup: CDR1 SEHNR, CDR2 FQNEAQ (reference sequence). With V trimmed by 3 bases and J by 10 bases, 6 bases remained unmatched. This CDR3 spans 15 amino acids. DNA of the CDR3: TGTGCCAGCAGCTTGAGACAGGGGGCGGAATCACCCCTCCACTTT. Protein product: CASSLRQGAESPLHF.

The chain is built from TRBV18 and TRBJ2-7; TRBD2 agrees at 8 bases. The CDR3 is 15 residues long. Trimming removed 3 bases from V and 5 bases from J; junction bases left unmatched: 9. Germline values: CDR1 KGHSH, CDR2 LQKENI. CDR3 coding DNA: TGTGCCAGCTCACCTCCGGGAGGGAGAAATCACGAGCAGTACTTC. It translates to CASSPPGGRNHEQYF.

The genes are TRBV11-2 and TRBJ1-2; 7 positions agree with TRBD1. Germline values: CDR1 SGHAT, CDR2 FQNNGV. The CDR3 spans 14 residues. With V trimmed by 1 base and J by 8 bases, 7 bases remained unmatched. CDR3 coding DNA: TGTGCCAGCAGCTTAGCCCGGGCAGGGGGAGGCTACACCTTC. Its protein product is CASSLARAGGGYTF.

Written as DNA, the CDR3 is TGTGCCAGCAGTTACAGGGTTTCCGGAAACACCATATATTTT. Translated: CASSYRVSGNTIYF. This chain uses TRBV7-9 with TRBJ1-3; the D gene is possibly TRBD1 (6 bases). Germline values: CDR1 SEHNR, CDR2 FQNEAQ (reference sequence). This CDR3 has 14 residues. V gave up 6 bases and J gave up 4 bases, with 13 bases separating them. Complete variable domain (other parts from reference TRBV7-9 and TRBJ1-3): DTGVSQNPRHKITKRGQNVTFRCDPISEHNRLYWYRQTLGQGPEFLTYFQNEAQLEKSRLLSDRFSAERPKGSFSTLEIQRTEQGDSAMYLCASSYRVSGNTIYFGEGSWLTVV.

V and J are TRBV7-9 and TRBJ2-3; possibly TRBD1 for D (5 bases). CDR1 and CDR2 from the germline V gene are SEHNR and FQNEAQ (reference sequence). This CDR3 has 17 residues. Trimming removed 3 bases at V and 0 bases at J, with 16 bases between. The CDR3 DNA reads TGTGCCAGCAGCTTGGTAGACAGTTTTACTAGCACAGATACGCAGTATTTT. It codes for CASSLVDSFTSTDTQYF.

This rearrangement joins TRBV7-3 to TRBJ2-1, with D perhaps matching TRBD1 (5 bases). V lost 5 bases and J 5 bases, leaving 10 bases between the germline ends. The CDR3 has 13 residues. From germline, CDR1 is SGHTA and CDR2 FQGTGA. The CDR3 loop is CASSADRDNEQFF. DNA of the CDR3: TGTGCCAGCAGCGCCGACAGAGACAATGAGCAGTTCTTC.

The chain joins TRBV7-3 to TRBJ2-1; 10 bases line up with TRBD2. V lost 5 bases and J lost 1; bases outside the gene matches: 8. The CDR3 runs 17 residues. Germline CDR1 is SGHTA and CDR2 is FQGTGA. This CDR3 reads CASSRSGGAVSYNEQFF. CDR3 nucleotides: TGTGCCAGCAGCCGGAGCGGGGGGGCCGTGTCCTACAATGAGCAGTTCTTC.

The chain couples TRBV5-6 to TRBJ2-1, with D possibly TRBD2 on 7 matching bases. This CDR3 has 15 amino acids. V was pared by 4 bases and J by 5 bases, with 16 bases between. Germline values: CDR1 SGHDT, CDR2 YYEEEE. The chain's CDR3 is CASSRGAGINNEQFF. Written as DNA, the CDR3 is TGTGCCAGCAGCCGGGGGGCCGGAATAAACAATGAGCAGTTCTTC.

This clone was detected a few times. The chain joins TRBV7-8 to TRBJ1-3; TRBD1 is a possible D gene (6 bases). The germline V and J ends were trimmed by 5 bases and 16 bases, with 12 bases remaining between them. Per germline, CDR1 SGHVS and CDR2 FQNEAQ. The CDR3 loop spans 10 amino acids. CDR3 sequence: CASSGDKYYF. The CDR3 DNA sequence: TGTGCCAGCAGCGGGGACAAGTATTATTTT.

This chain links TRBV10-1 with TRBJ1-5; D unresolved. The germline CDR1 and CDR2 sequences are WNHNN and SYGVQD (reference sequence). V was shortened by 4 bases and J by 1 base, with 11 bases between the two germline ends. This CDR3 is 15 amino acids long. The CDR3 coding sequence is TGCGCCAGCAGTGGAAAAGGGATCAGCAATCAGCCCCAGCATTTT. Translated, it gives CASSGKGISNQPQHF.

This chain connects TRBV12-5 to TRBJ1-1; 9 nucleotides align to TRBD1. The CDR3 is made up of 15 amino acids. After removal of 5 bases from V and 1 base from J, the junction contained 5 bases not matched to a gene. In germline, CDR1 is LGHNT, CDR2 FRNRAP. This CDR3 is CASGTGQGWNTEAFF. In DNA form, the CDR3 reads TGTGCTAGTGGTACAGGACAGGGGTGGAACACTGAAGCTTTCTTT.

The genes are TRBV2 and TRBJ1-1; no clear D gene. V was pared by 7 bases and J by 5 bases, with 17 bases between. The CDR3 extends over 14 amino acids. The V gene's germline CDR1 is SNHLY and CDR2 FYNNEI. The CDR3 is CASNILGSGTEAFF. The CDR3 DNA reads as TGTGCCAGCAATATATTGGGCAGCGGGACTGAAGCTTTCTTT.

This clone came up once. V is TRBV7-3 and J is TRBJ2-3; 14 positions match TRBD2. Germline V gene data show CDR1 as SGHTA and CDR2 as FQGTGA. The length of the CDR3 is 14 residues. The CDR3 reads CASGLAGGIDTQYF. The CDR3 nucleotides read TGTGCTAGTGGACTAGCGGGGGGAATAGATACGCAGTATTTT.

This chain uses TRBV7-6 with TRBJ2-2, with 8 bases fitting TRBD1. V was clipped by 4 bases and J by 4 bases; unmatched bases: 11. Germline V gene sequence: CDR1 SGHVS, CDR2 FNYEAQ. The CDR3 sequence is 17 residues long. CDR3 in amino acids: CASSSSRTGSSTGELFF. DNA for the CDR3: TGTGCCAGCAGCTCCTCGCGGACAGGGAGTAGCACCGGGGAGCTGTTTTTT.

The chain combines TRBV19 with TRBJ2-6; 9 bases are shared with TRBD1. The CDR3 covers 18 residues. Germline assignment: CDR1 LNHDA and CDR2 SQIVND (reference sequence). The ends lost 5 bases at V and 4 bases at J; junction bases unmatched: 12. CDR3 in DNA: TGTGCCAGTAGTTCGGCCGGGACAGGGAGACGGGGGGCCAACGTCCTGACTTTC. It specifies CASSSAGTGRRGANVLTF.

This clone is labeled medium-sized (0.01 to 0.1%). This chain joins TRBV11-2 and TRBJ2-7; tentatively, D is TRBD1 (5 bases). CDR1 and CDR2 (germline): SGHAT, FQNNGV. Trimming shortened V by 5 bases and J by 7 bases, and 9 bases separated the two germline ends. The CDR3 length is 11 residues. Here the CDR3 reads CASSTGHEQYF. In DNA, the CDR3 is TGTGCCAGCAGCACCGGACATGAGCAGTACTTC.

The chain carries TRBV10-1 and TRBJ2-3; the D gene is possibly TRBD2 (6 bases). The ends were cut back, 7 bases at V and 2 bases at J, with 19 bases in the middle. Germline assignment: CDR1 WNHNN and CDR2 SYGVQD (reference sequence). The CDR3 sequence is 16 residues long. Here the CDR3 reads CASMGPGTPSTDTQYF. CDR3 in DNA: TGCGCCAGCATGGGGCCCGGGACTCCGTCCACAGATACGCAGTATTTT.